This T cell receptor beta chain was identified during a study of T-cell reconstitution after alpha-beta-depleted transplantation in children. This clonotype occurred a few times. Its matching antigen is unknown. This sample's TCRbeta library carried unique molecular identifier barcodes. TCRdb itself ran the PCR reads through MiXCR, one entry per CDR3 protein. The sample carries a few hundred thousand distinct CDR3 sequences, 15% to 20% recorded once. The CDR3 is 15 amino acids. Germline V gene sequence: CDR1 SEHNR, CDR2 FQNEAQ (reference sequence). The trim removed 5 bases at V and 5 bases at J, leaving 12 bases unmatched. Study outcomes and limitations: T-cell counts and diversity at one year following transplant were attributed mainly to newly produced T cells. There were reportedly several hundred expanded graft clones from which alpha-beta T cells came about two months after transplant.

The chain joins TRBV7-9 to TRBJ2-7; TRBD1 matches at 7 bases. The sequenced sample was PBMCs, mostly from graft donor cells, obtained 360 days after TCRalphabeta/CD19-depleted stem cell transplant. This TCR came from a boy under two years old who had a stem cell transplant for Wiskott-Aldrich syndrome, so the T cells may come from the graft donor. The DNA for the CDR3 is TGTGCCAGCAGCCCATCCGACAGGGCTGCGGACGAGCAGTACTTC. It is translated as CASSPSDRAADEQYF.